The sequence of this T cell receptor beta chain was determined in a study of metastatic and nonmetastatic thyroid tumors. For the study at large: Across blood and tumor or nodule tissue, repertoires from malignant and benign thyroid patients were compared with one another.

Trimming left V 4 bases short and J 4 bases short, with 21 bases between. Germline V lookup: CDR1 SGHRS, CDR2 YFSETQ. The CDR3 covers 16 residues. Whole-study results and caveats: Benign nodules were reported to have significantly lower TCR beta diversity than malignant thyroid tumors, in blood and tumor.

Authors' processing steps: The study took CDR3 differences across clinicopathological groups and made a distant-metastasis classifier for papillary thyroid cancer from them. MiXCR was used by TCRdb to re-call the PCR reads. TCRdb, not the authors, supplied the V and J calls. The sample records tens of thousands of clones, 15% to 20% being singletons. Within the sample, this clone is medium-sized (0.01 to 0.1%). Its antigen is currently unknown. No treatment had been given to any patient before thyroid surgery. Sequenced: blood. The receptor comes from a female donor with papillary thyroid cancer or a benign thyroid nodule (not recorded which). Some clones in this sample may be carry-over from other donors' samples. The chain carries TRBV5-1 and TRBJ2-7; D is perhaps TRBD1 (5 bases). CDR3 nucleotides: TGCGCCAGCAGCCCATCGAAGGGGTCCCTTATTTACGAGCAGTACTTC. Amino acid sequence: CASSPSKGSLIYEQYF.